This T cell receptor beta chain was recorded in a study of control samples from healthy donors and cancer patients. CDR1 and CDR2 from the germline V gene are GTSNPN and SVGIG (reference sequence). The CDR3 length is 17 residues. V lost 1 base and J 3 bases, leaving 20 bases between the germline ends. TCRdb keeps only in-frame clones here, not all; method: immunoSEQ multiplex PCR. The repertoire holds 70,000 to 95,000 clones, with about 90% as singletons. This chain links TRBV30 with TRBJ2-3; D might be TRBD2 (7 bases). The specimen was blood. This TCR derives from a man aged 45-65 years in good health. This chain's CDR3 is CAWSDWGGGGSTDTQYF. Here the CDR3 DNA reads TGTGCCTGGAGTGATTGGGGCGGGGGCGGATCAACAGATACGCAGTATTTT. Using reference TRBV30 and TRBJ2-3 for the parts outside the CDR3, the full variable domain is SQTIHQWPATLVQPVGSPLSLECTVEGTSNPNLYWYRQAAGRGLQLLFYSVGIGQISSEVPQNLSASRPQDRQFILSSKKLLLSDSGFYLCAWSDWGGGGSTDTQYFGPGTRLTVL.